The entry below gives a single T cell receptor (beta chain) sequence along with its context. CDR3 length: 17 amino acids. V gave up 1 base and J gave up 0 bases; unmatched junction bases: 6. The germline gives CDR1 SNHLY, CDR2 FYNNEI. The sample comes from a study of TIL therapy for anti-PD-1-resistant metastatic lung cancer. About the research overall: Patients then received nivolumab; progressors got lymphodepletion, TIL and IL-2. Half of patients were current or former smokers.

The immunoSEQ assay was v3. Sequencing used immunoSEQ multiplex PCR; TCRdb keeps in-frame clones, though not all of them. The sample holds under 70,000 clones, over 75% seen once. As to time point: pre-treatment sample, taken before nivolumab and TIL therapy. Patients were adults with stage 4 NSCLC. The chain is built from TRBV2 and TRBJ2-7; TRBD2 agrees at 10 bases. The sequence was collected from a person between 30 and 79 years old with non-small cell lung cancer. The source was blood, collected at baseline. CDR3 sequence: CASSEVGLARSSYEQYF. The DNA for the CDR3 is TGTGCCAGCAGTGAAGTGGGACTAGCGCGAAGCTCCTACGAGCAGTACTTC.